This T cell receptor beta chain stems from a study of blood T cell repertoires in COVID-19. Study as a whole: Samples taken during acute and convalescent COVID-19 were collected in the United States, Italy and Spain. Sample material is recorded as cDNA or gDNA derived from T cells, B-cell-depleted T cells, or PBMCs.

In the study's own analysis: Cell counts per sample came from amplifying reference gene primers. Generated by immunoSEQ multiplex PCR, the TCRdb table keeps only in-frame clones and is missing some. V and J calls and clone size are copied from that table; D and trimming were computed from the DNA. The sample lists approximately 260,000 clones; around 87% were seen once. The CDR3 runs to 14 residues. Trimming cost V 5 bases and J 2 bases; bases outside gene matches: 6. Germline-derived CDR1 and CDR2 are SGHVS and FNYEAQ. J is TRBJ2-7 and V is TRBV7-6; 7 bases map to TRBD1. The receptor was derived from a woman aged 55-75 years with COVID-19, enrolled during active disease. Sequenced: peripheral blood. DNA for the CDR3: TGTGCCAGCAGCCCTCAGGGGGTCCCCTACGAGCAGTACTTC. Translation: CASSPQGVPYEQYF.